This passage covers 11 T cell receptor beta chains from one sample sequenced in a study of CD8 T cells in Susac syndrome. RNA was extracted with the RNeasy kit, and a quantity of roughly 0.5 to 1 ug was reverse transcribed using random hexamers. In TCRdb, the immunoSEQ multiplex PCR reads were re-called with MiXCR into one record per CDR3 protein. The top ten clones hold 0.075% to 0.1% of a sample with approximately 190,000 distinct CDR3 sequences, around 95% of them seen once. Sequences were obtained from CD4+ T cells from PBMCs. Every receptor here comes from a human donor with Susac syndrome.

The chain combines TRBV30 with TRBJ2-5, with no clear D. Trimming took 2 bases from V and 3 from J, leaving 4 bases between them. The CDR3 spans 11 residues. Germline assignment: CDR1 GTSNPN and CDR2 SVGIG (reference sequence). CDR3 amino acids: CAWSKEETQYF. In DNA, the CDR3 is TGTGCCTGGAGTAAAGAAGAGACCCAGTACTTC.

The J gene is TRBJ2-7, the V gene TRBV7-3; the D gene is possibly TRBD1 (6 bases). Germline loops: CDR1 SGHTA, CDR2 FQGTGA. V shed 0 bases and J shed 3 bases, with 12 bases lying between them. The CDR3 totals 15 residues. The CDR3 loop is CASSLTGGSLYEQYF. In DNA form, the CDR3 reads TGTGCCAGCAGCTTAACTGGGGGCAGCCTCTACGAGCAGTACTTC.

This clonotype was picked up one time. The J gene is TRBJ2-5, the V gene TRBV7-2; D gene unclear. Germline-derived CDR1 and CDR2 are SGHTA and FQGNSA. Trimming left V 1 base short and J 3 bases short, with 12 bases between. The CDR3 covers 15 residues. The CDR3 bases are TGTGCCAGCAGCTTAGAATCGCGACCGGAAGAGACCCAGTACTTC. Protein: CASSLESRPEETQYF. Drawing the rest from reference TRBV7-2 and TRBJ2-5, the complete variable domain is GAGVSQSPSNKVTEKGKDVELRCDPISGHTALYWYRQSLGQGLEFLIYFQGNSAPDKSGLPSDRFSAERTGGSVSTLTIQRTQQEDSAVYLCASSLESRPEETQYFGPGTRLLVL.

The V and J genes are TRBV7-9 and TRBJ1-1, with D hard to call. From germline, CDR1 is SEHNR and CDR2 FQNEAQ (reference sequence). CDR3 length: 13 residues. V was cut by 5 bases and J by 4 bases, with 11 bases left in between. Here the CDR3 DNA reads TGTGCCAGCAGCGAAATCGCGGCCACTGAAGCTTTCTTT. It yields the protein CASSEIAATEAFF.

In its sample, this clonotype was seen a few times. The gene calls are TRBV6-1 and TRBJ2-1; D is ambiguous. V shed 9 bases and J shed 7 bases, with 13 bases lying between them. The CDR3 length is 12 residues. Germline assignment: CDR1 MNHNS and CDR2 SASEGT. CDR3 nucleotides: TGTGCCAGTACACCGGGCCGAAATGAGCAGTTCTTC. Its protein is CASTPGRNEQFF.

For the CDR3, the DNA is TGCAGTGCTAGGGTAGATACCTCCTACGAGCAGTACTTC. This gives the protein CSARVDTSYEQYF. The chain employs TRBV20-1 and TRBJ2-7, with unresolved D. CDR3 length: 13 residues. Trimming cost V 3 bases and J 0 bases, with 9 bases left between them. CDR1 and CDR2 (germline): DFQATT, SNEGSKA (reference sequence).

The chain recombines TRBV6-5 with TRBJ2-1; D not resolved. V was pared by 6 bases and J by 8 bases, with 8 bases between. The V gene's germline CDR1 is MNHEY and CDR2 SVGAGI. The CDR3 spans 11 residues. The CDR3 nucleotides are TGTGCCAGCAGCTGGAGACATGAGCAGTTCTTC. Translation: CASSWRHEQFF.

CDR3 sequence (DNA): TGTGCCAGCAGTTACTCCCAGACAGCCACGATCCAGCATTTT. This translates into CASSYSQTATIQHF. This chain uses TRBV6-5 with TRBJ1-5; TRBD1 might be the D (5 bases). Germline V gives CDR1 MNHEY, CDR2 SVGAGI. This CDR3 is built from 14 residues. Trimming removed 0 bases from V and 12 bases from J, with 15 bases in between.

V usage is TRBV28 and J usage is TRBJ1-5; 9 nucleotides match TRBD1. The germline V gene encodes CDR1 MDHEN and CDR2 SYDVKM. V was clipped by 8 bases and J by 2 bases; unmatched bases: 19. There are 19 residues in the CDR3. In DNA, the CDR3 is TGTGCCAGCCGTCCATCAGCGGGACAGGGTATAGGTGGCAATCAGCCCCAGCATTTT. It specifies CASRPSAGQGIGGNQPQHF.

J is TRBJ2-2 and V is TRBV29-1; TRBD1 matches at 10 bases. The germline gives CDR1 SQVTM, CDR2 ANQGSEA. The CDR3 extends over 16 amino acids. J lost 6 bases, V lost 2 bases, and 9 bases had no gene match. The CDR3 here is CSVEKADRGWAGELFF. CDR3 coding DNA: TGCAGCGTTGAAAAGGCGGACAGGGGGTGGGCCGGGGAGCTGTTTTTT.

J is TRBJ1-2 and V is TRBV28, with TRBD1 matching over 10 bases. Germline assignment: CDR1 MDHEN and CDR2 SYDVKM. The V segment lost 6 bases and the J segment 3 bases; nucleotides outside the gene matches: 13. This CDR3 spans 17 amino acids. Here the CDR3 DNA reads TGTGCCAGCAGCACCGGGACAGGGGTAGAGGACGACTATGGCTACACCTTC. The encoded protein is CASSTGTGVEDDYGYTF.